The 16 T cell receptor beta chains given below trace back to one sample, sequenced in a study of blood T cell repertoires in COVID-19. Generated by immunoSEQ multiplex PCR, the TCRdb table keeps only in-frame clones and is missing some. The sample lists about 58,000 clones; over 75% were seen once. The sequenced sample consisted of peripheral blood. Receptor source: a man between 60 and 70 years old with COVID-19, enrolled during active disease.

This clone has only a few counts. The chain links TRBV11-2 to TRBJ2-5, with TRBD2 matching 10 bases. V shed 6 bases and J 5 bases; nucleotides not matched to a gene: 6. The CDR3 spans 14 residues. Germline V gives CDR1 SGHAT, CDR2 FQNNGV. CDR3 loop: CASRSGGARETQYF. The CDR3 DNA sequence: TGTGCCAGCAGGAGCGGGGGGGCGCGGGAGACCCAGTACTTC.

The genes are TRBV25-1 and TRBJ1-2, with D possibly matching TRBD1 (6 bases). Germline CDR1 and CDR2: MGHDK and SYGVNS. V shed 7 bases and J shed 7 bases, with 10 bases lying between them. There are 11 residues in the CDR3. As DNA, the CDR3 is TGTGCCAGCACAGGGGAGACTGGCTACACCTTC. Protein: CASTGETGYTF.

The chain has TRBV7-9 and TRBJ2-1, with a possible D match to TRBD2 (6 bases). The V end lost 2 bases, the J end lost 0 bases, and 8 bases lay between the germline ends. CDR3 length equals 15 residues. CDR1 is SEHNR and CDR2 is FQNEAQ in the germline V gene (reference sequence). The CDR3 protein is CASSLSGSSYNEQFF. The CDR3 DNA follows: TGTGCCAGCAGCTTATCCGGGAGCTCCTACAATGAGCAGTTCTTC.

V and J are TRBV18 and TRBJ2-3, with 9 bases lining up with TRBD2. Germline V lookup: CDR1 KGHSH, CDR2 LQKENI. The CDR3 covers 14 residues. After removal of 2 bases from V and 4 bases from J, the junction contained 1 base not matched to a gene. Here the CDR3 reads CASSPAGGPDTQYF. The CDR3 bases are TGTGCCAGCTCACCAGCGGGGGGGCCAGATACGCAGTATTTT.

The chain carries TRBV19 and TRBJ2-1; D remains ambiguous. The CDR3 covers 16 residues. V lost 4 bases and J lost 0, with 13 bases in between. Looked up from germline, CDR1 is LNHDA and CDR2 is SQIVND (reference sequence). The CDR3 nucleotides read TGTGCCAGTAGTACGCCAATGGGCGTCTCCTACAATGAGCAGTTCTTC. This sequence encodes CASSTPMGVSYNEQFF.

CDR3 sequence (DNA): TGCGCCAGCAGCGCGGAGGGACAGATGAACACTGAAGCTTTCTTT. Its translation is CASSAEGQMNTEAFF. The chain links TRBV5-1 to TRBJ1-1; 7 nucleotides match TRBD1. CDR3 length: 15 amino acids. J gave up 0 bases and V 4 bases, and 6 bases lay outside the gene matches. Looked up from germline, CDR1 is SGHRS and CDR2 is YFSETQ.

This clone was counted once. This rearrangement joins TRBV6-4 to TRBJ1-2; 7 bases agree with TRBD1. This CDR3 region has 14 residues. Germline V gives CDR1 MRHNA, CDR2 SNTAGT. V was pared by 4 bases and J by 4 bases, with 6 bases of the junction left unmatched. The CDR3 is CASSADRSSYGYTF. CDR3 bases: TGTGCCAGCAGTGCGGACAGGAGTAGCTATGGCTACACCTTC.

V and J are TRBV7-8 and TRBJ2-7, with TRBD1 identical over 10 bases. CDR3 length: 16 residues. The germline V gene encodes CDR1 SGHVS and CDR2 FQNEAQ. V gave up 0 bases and J gave up 3 bases; unmatched junction bases: 5. The CDR3 nucleotides read TGTGCCAGCAGCTTAGCACGACAGGGGGCGTTCTACGAGCAGTACTTC. It translates to CASSLARQGAFYEQYF.

The chain uses TRBV18 and TRBJ2-5; 7 positions agree with TRBD1. Losses at the gene ends were 2 bases for V and 5 bases for J; bases not matched to a gene: 2. Germline V gives CDR1 KGHSH, CDR2 LQKENI. The CDR3 loop spans 13 amino acids. The CDR3 sequence: CASSPLQGETQYF. DNA of the CDR3: TGTGCCAGCTCACCATTACAGGGGGAGACCCAGTACTTC. The whole variable domain, filled in from reference TRBV18 and TRBJ2-5, reads NAGVMQNPRHLVRRRGQEARLRCSPMKGHSHVYWYRQLPEEGLKFMVYLQKENIIDESGMPKERFSAEFPKEGPSILRIQQVVRGDSAAYFCASSPLQGETQYFGPGTRLLVL.

V is TRBV29-1 and J is TRBJ2-5; possible D gene TRBD1, 5 bases. This CDR3 contains 12 residues. CDR1 SQVTM and CDR2 ANQGSEA come from the germline V gene. Trimming removed 7 bases at V and 0 bases at J, with 9 bases between. CDR3 nucleotide sequence: TGCAGCGAAATGACAGACCAAGAGACCCAGTACTTC. Amino acid sequence: CSEMTDQETQYF.

In this sample, this clone turned up a few times. This rearrangement joins TRBV7-3 to TRBJ2-1; 12 bases match TRBD2. The V gene's germline CDR1 is SGHTA and CDR2 FQGTGA. This CDR3 contains 16 residues. The junction had 12 bases not matched to a gene; V was cut back by 5 bases and J by 10 bases. The CDR3 nucleotides are TGTGCCAGCAGCCGAAGCCCTAGCGGGGGGGCGGAAGAGCAGTTCTTC. It yields the protein CASSRSPSGGAEEQFF.

This chain links TRBV6-1 with TRBJ1-4, with TRBD1 matching over 8 bases. CDR3 length: 15 amino acids. The germline CDR1 and CDR2 sequences are MNHNS and SASEGT. The junction had 2 bases not matched to a gene; V was cut back by 0 bases and J by 5 bases. This CDR3 reads CASSEADRGNEKLFF. The CDR3 DNA follows: TGTGCCAGCAGTGAAGCCGACAGGGGCAATGAAAAACTGTTTTTT.

The chain links TRBV5-1 to TRBJ2-4, with TRBD1 matching 12 bases. The germline CDR1 and CDR2 sequences are SGHRS and YFSETQ. The CDR3 is made up of 15 amino acids. Trimming took 2 bases from V and 6 from J; bases not matched to a gene: 3. The CDR3 DNA is TGCGCCAGCAGCTTTTCGGGACAGGGGGCAAACATTCAGTACTTC. It translates to CASSFSGQGANIQYF.

This clone has only a few counts. The rearrangement links TRBV5-6 to TRBJ2-7; D remains unclear. V lost 3 bases and J lost 3, with 25 bases in between. This CDR3 is 18 amino acids long. Germline assignment: CDR1 SGHDT and CDR2 YYEEEE. The CDR3 protein is CASSSGSRGRQAVYEQYF. In DNA form, the CDR3 reads TGTGCCAGCAGCTCTGGGTCCCGTGGAAGGCAGGCCGTCTACGAGCAGTACTTC. The full variable domain, its missing parts supplied by reference TRBV5-6 and TRBJ2-7, is DAGVTQSPTHLIKTRGQQVTLRCSPKSGHDTVSWYQQALGQGPQFIFQYYEEEERQRGNFPDRFSGHQFPNYSSELNVNALLLGDSALYLCASSSGSRGRQAVYEQYFGPGTRLTVT.

The CDR3 loop is CASSYPGTGGGYEQYF. As DNA, the CDR3 is TGTGCCAGCAGTTACCCCGGGACAGGGGGAGGTTACGAGCAGTACTTC. This sequence joins TRBV6-2 or TRBV6-3 and TRBJ2-7; 11 nucleotides agree with TRBD1. Germline V lookup: CDR1 MNHEY, CDR2 SVGEGT. V dropped 2 bases and J dropped 4; count of bases not matched to a gene: 7. The CDR3 consists of 16 residues.

In this sample, this clone turned up once. This sequence joins TRBV18 and TRBJ1-1, with D perhaps TRBD1 (5 bases). The CDR3 totals 14 residues. V lost 3 bases to trimming and J lost 5 bases, with 13 bases between them. Germline V lookup: CDR1 KGHSH, CDR2 LQKENI. In DNA form, the CDR3 reads TGTGCCAGCTCACCGAAGGGTTCAGGGACTGAAGCTTTCTTT. This sequence encodes CASSPKGSGTEAFF.